This TCR beta chain derives from a study of control samples from healthy donors and cancer patients. Some clones are missing from TCRdb's copy, which holds only in-frame ones; the method was immunoSEQ multiplex PCR. The repertoire consists of 120,000 or so clones, with 80% to 90% occurring once and the leading ten covering approximately 2.9%. This sequence was found in a man between 60 and 75 years old in good health. Input material: blood.

Written as DNA, the CDR3 is TGTGCCAGCACCACGTCCGATCTGTACCAAGAGACCCAGTACTTC. Amino acids: CASTTSDLYQETQYF. The chain is built from TRBV2 and TRBJ2-5; no definite D call. Germline assignment: CDR1 SNHLY and CDR2 FYNNEI. Trimming pared 7 bases from V and 0 bases from J, leaving 15 bases between. The length of the CDR3 is 15 residues.